This T cell receptor beta chain was observed in a study of blood T cell repertoires in COVID-19. Overall study: The origin of the acute and convalescent COVID-19 samples was the United States, Italy and Spain. Nucleic acid was either cDNA or gDNA, and it came from T cells, B-cell-depleted T cells, or PBMCs.

The CDR3 extends over 15 amino acids. Germline V lookup: CDR1 SNHLY, CDR2 FYNNEI. The trim removed 3 bases at V and 0 bases at J, leaving 4 bases unmatched. Authors' processing steps: Estimated nucleated cell counts came from reference gene primer amplification. Profiling relied on immunoSEQ multiplex PCR, and the TCRdb table lists in-frame clones only, not all of them. That table furnishes V, J and clone size, whereas the DNA furnished D and trimming. The sample consists of about 100,000 clones, 80% to 95% of them appearing once. The TCR was taken from a man aged 50 or older with active COVID-19. The sequenced sample was peripheral blood. The chain couples TRBV2 to TRBJ1-1; 7 bases align to TRBD1. The CDR3 nucleotides read TGTGCCAGCAGTGACCTAGGACAGGTGAACACTGAAGCTTTCTTT. Encoded protein: CASSDLGQVNTEAFF.